The 10 T cell receptor beta chains given below trace back to one sample, sequenced in a study of T cells in localized non-small cell lung cancer. The repertoire was sequenced with immunoSEQ multiplex PCR; TCRdb's copy has only in-frame clones and lacks some. The table shows 30,000 or so clones, with roughly 90% occurring only once. The sequenced sample was peripheral blood, obtained before any cancer treatment. The receptors derive from a female donor aged 60 or older with stage I lung adenocarcinoma.

Of note for this clone: The junction does not match germline at one end; this may be a read error. V is TRBV7-7 and J is TRBJ2-7, with a weak D call TRBD1 (5 bases). The germline V gene encodes CDR1 SSHAT and CDR2 FNYEAQ (reference sequence). The CDR3 is 14 residues long. Written as DNA, the CDR3 is TGTGCTAGCAGCTTAGGCAGGGTTACCTACGAGCAGTACTTC. Translation gives CASSLGRVTYEQYF.

V is TRBV5-6 and J is TRBJ2-7; 7 bases line up with TRBD2. Germline CDR1 SGHDT, CDR2 YYEEEE. With 2 bases clipped from V and 4 bases from J, the junction kept 9 bases outside the gene matches. This CDR3 spans 15 amino acids. The CDR3 spells CASSFITSVGYEQYF. The CDR3 nucleotides are TGTGCCAGCAGCTTTATTACTAGCGTTGGGTACGAGCAGTACTTC.

In this sample, this clone turned up once. The CDR3, as DNA: TGTGCCTGGGGCCCCGGGACTAGCTGGGAGACCCAGTACTTC. It yields the protein CAWGPGTSWETQYF. The V and J genes are TRBV30 and TRBJ2-5; 9 nucleotides match TRBD2. J lost 5 bases, V lost 5 bases, and 9 bases had no gene match. Germline V gives CDR1 GTSNPN, CDR2 SVGIG (reference sequence). This CDR3 region has 14 residues.

The table lists this clone with a few counts. The CDR3 is CASSYQQPNTEAFF. The CDR3 DNA is TGTGCCAGCAGTTACCAACAACCGAACACTGAAGCTTTCTTT. The chain uses TRBV6-6 and TRBJ1-1; no reliable D call. V was cut by 2 bases and J by 1 base, with 8 bases left in between. This CDR3 contains 14 residues. Germline lookup yields CDR1 MNHNY and CDR2 SVGAGI (reference sequence).

The chain employs TRBV7-2 and TRBJ2-3; TRBD1 matches 7 bases. The ends lost 5 bases at V and 1 base at J; junction bases unmatched: 6. This CDR3 is built from 15 residues. Germline-derived CDR1 and CDR2 are SGHTA and FQGNSA. The CDR3 DNA sequence: TGTGCCAGCAGCCACTCCGGACAGGGCACAGATACGCAGTATTTT. It translates to CASSHSGQGTDTQYF. The variable domain in full, with the rest retrieved from reference TRBV7-2 and TRBJ2-3, is GAGVSQSPSNKVTEKGKDVELRCDPISGHTALYWYRQSLGQGLEFLIYFQGNSAPDKSGLPSDRFSAERTGGSVSTLTIQRTQQEDSAVYLCASSHSGQGTDTQYFGPGTRLTVL.

This chain connects TRBV2 to TRBJ2-5; 9 nucleotides line up with TRBD2. J gave up 4 bases and V 4 bases, and 10 bases lay outside the gene matches. CDR1 SNHLY and CDR2 FYNNEI come from the germline V gene. CDR3 length equals 16 residues. The CDR3 nucleotides read TGTGCCAGCAGTGGACTGCGGGGGGGCAAACGAGAGACCCAGTACTTC. Translated: CASSGLRGGKRETQYF.

This chain links TRBV6-6 with TRBJ2-6; D is undetermined. The CDR3 covers 15 residues. Trimming pared 6 bases from V and 0 bases from J, leaving 9 bases between. The germline V gene encodes CDR1 MNHNY and CDR2 SVGAGI (reference sequence). In DNA, the CDR3 is TGTGCCAGCAGGACGGACGGCTCTGGGGCCAACGTCCTGACTTTC. This gives the protein CASRTDGSGANVLTF.

The chain carries TRBV7-2 and TRBJ1-6; D not resolved. Deletions cut 5 bases from V and 4 bases from J, with 3 bases between. The CDR3 is 12 amino acids. In germline, CDR1 is SGHTA, CDR2 FQGNSA. CDR3 amino acids: CASSPYNSPLHF. CDR3 coding DNA: TGTGCCAGCAGCCCGTATAATTCACCCCTCCACTTT.

This rearrangement joins TRBV7-2 to TRBJ1-4; 9 bases are a match to TRBD1. CDR3 length equals 15 residues. CDR1 is SGHTA, CDR2 FQGNSA, per germline. Unmatched junction bases numbered 9, after V lost 6 bases and J lost 7 bases. The CDR3 DNA reads TGTGCCAGCAGTTGGGGACAGGGAGGGGGTGAAAAACTGTTTTTT. It is translated as CASSWGQGGGEKLFF.

This rearrangement joins TRBV7-9 to TRBJ2-5, with TRBD1 as a possible D gene (6 bases). The CDR3 runs 15 residues. The germline V gene has CDR1 SEHNR and CDR2 FQNEAQ (reference sequence). Trimming took 5 bases from V and 0 from J, leaving 13 bases between them. The CDR3 loop is CASSPEGQHQETQYF. The CDR3 DNA reads TGTGCCAGCAGCCCCGAAGGACAGCACCAAGAGACCCAGTACTTC. Full variable domain (remainder filled in from reference TRBV7-9 and TRBJ2-5): DTGVSQNPRHKITKRGQNVTFRCDPISEHNRLYWYRQTLGQGPEFLTYFQNEAQLEKSRLLSDRFSAERPKGSFSTLEIQRTEQGDSAMYLCASSPEGQHQETQYFGPGTRLLVL.